This T cell receptor (beta chain) was captured by sequencing in a study of blood T cell repertoires in COVID-19. V gave up 7 bases and J gave up 0 bases, with 22 bases separating them. The CDR3 covers 18 residues. Germline lookup yields CDR1 MGHRA and CDR2 YSYEKL. While infection was still active, Seattle patients were enrolled and then followed longitudinally. Study processing details: Reference gene primer amplification gave nucleated cell count estimates. Sequenced by immunoSEQ multiplex PCR; TCRdb stores in-frame clones only, minus some. Clonal size and the V and J genes are those of that table, whereas D and trimming came from the DNA. Of 140,000 to 150,000 clones in the sample, 75% to 90% are singletons; the top ten hold roughly 8%.

This TCR came from a woman in her sixties or seventies with COVID-19, enrolled during active disease. Sequenced: peripheral blood. The chain uses TRBV4-1 and TRBJ1-5; D is ambiguous. This CDR3 is CASTERGPTAYSNQPQHF. The CDR3 DNA reads TGCGCCAGCACCGAACGAGGGCCAACTGCTTATAGCAATCAGCCCCAGCATTTT.